This T cell receptor (beta chain) was identified during a study of glioma-infiltrating T cells. Study-wide results and limits: Tissue and blood shared very few CDR3 sequences. Above-expected tissue-blood divergence occurred in all gliomas, most in low-grade ones.

Amplification of TCR alpha and beta CDR3 regions from RNA used iRepertoire nested multiplex PCR. Tissue mRNA or PBMC total RNA, about 90-450 ng, went into one-step reverse transcription and amplification. Each CDR3 protein gets one entry after TCRdb re-called the multiplex PCR reads with MiXCR. The sample includes over 100,000 distinct CDR3 sequences, less than 30% of them seen just once. The sample holds many counts of this clonotype. Its antigen is currently unknown. CDR1 and CDR2 from the germline V gene are SQVTM and ANQGSEA. V was clipped by 7 bases and J by 8 bases, with 14 bases between them. CDR3 length: 12 amino acids.

Input material: glioma tissue, nonneoplastic brain tissue, or PBMCs (not recorded which). The TCR was taken from a human donor with low-grade glioma or glioblastoma, undergoing nonglioma brain surgery, or in good health (not recorded which). The gene calls are TRBV29-1 and TRBJ1-4, with D possibly being TRBD1 (5 bases). The CDR3 nucleotides read TGCAGCGCCGGGGGACTAGGGGAAAAACTGTTTTTT. Encoded protein: CSAGGLGEKLFF.